The 10 T cell receptor beta chains given below trace back to one sample, sequenced in a study of T cells in Graves' hyperthyroidism and ophthalmopathy. RNA transcripts served as the template for amplifying TCR beta CDR3 regions. Primed by the HTBI set, a first-round RT-PCR was run on the TCR CDR3. From the multiplex PCR reads, TCRdb called clonotypes with MiXCR, one entry per CDR3 protein. The sample lists 650,000 to 800,000 distinct CDR3 sequences; nearly 45% were seen once. The material sequenced was peripheral blood or thyroid tissue (not recorded which). Receptors were obtained from an adult man with Graves' disease, either hyperthyroidism or ophthalmopathy (not recorded which).

This clonotype has a count of ten or more. This chain uses TRBV29-1 with TRBJ2-2, with unresolved D. There are 13 residues in the CDR3. Germline V gene data show CDR1 as SQVTM and CDR2 as ANQGSEA. The V and J ends lost 3 bases and 2 bases respectively, with 7 bases between them. For the CDR3, the DNA is TGCAGCGTTGACGAAGGAAACACCGGGGAGCTGTTTTTT. As protein: CSVDEGNTGELFF.

The chain joins TRBV7-9 to TRBJ2-7; TRBD1 aligns across 7 bases. The V and J ends lost 5 bases and 3 bases, in that order; junction bases with no gene match: 7. CDR3 length: 14 amino acids. Germline-derived CDR1 and CDR2 are SEHNR and FQNEAQ (reference sequence). The CDR3 loop reads CASSTNRGFYEQYF. CDR3 DNA: TGTGCCAGCAGCACGAACAGGGGATTCTACGAGCAGTACTTC.

With regard to this clonotype: A clone one base away is much larger, so this may be a read error. CDR3 in DNA: TGTGCCAGCAGCAAAGGGGGGTCTGGAAACACCATATATTTT. It specifies CASSKGGSGNTIYF. The chain uses TRBV7-2 and TRBJ1-3, with a possible D match to TRBD1 (6 bases). V was pared by 5 bases and J by 1 base, with 9 bases between. The CDR3 runs to 14 residues. Germline values: CDR1 SGHTA, CDR2 FQGNSA.

J is TRBJ1-4 and V is TRBV7-2; no reliable D call. The CDR3 consists of 13 residues. Germline V lookup: CDR1 SGHTA, CDR2 FQGNSA. Trimming took off 10 bases at V and 7 bases at J, with 16 bases between the two ends. Here the CDR3 reads CATRAEGGEKLFF. The CDR3 DNA reads as TGTGCCACGAGGGCTGAGGGCGGTGAAAAACTGTTTTTT. Complete variable domain (other parts from reference TRBV7-2 and TRBJ1-4): GAGVSQSPSNKVTEKGKDVELRCDPISGHTALYWYRQSLGQGLEFLIYFQGNSAPDKSGLPSDRFSAERTGGSVSTLTIQRTQQEDSAVYLCATRAEGGEKLFFGSGTQLSVL.

This clonotype was observed a single time. The rearrangement joins TRBV7-6 to TRBJ2-7; TRBD1 matches at 10 bases. J lost 4 bases, V lost 5 bases, and 20 bases had no gene match. The V gene's germline CDR1 is SGHVS and CDR2 FNYEAQ. The CDR3 sequence is 19 residues long. CDR3 bases: TGTGCCAGCAGCCAAGACAGGGGGCGAGACAAGGGGGCTTCGTACGAGCAGTACTTC. This encodes CASSQDRGRDKGASYEQYF.

This chain links TRBV13 with TRBJ2-2, with TRBD2 matching 9 bases. The CDR3 covers 16 residues. The germline V gene encodes CDR1 PRHDT and CDR2 FYEKMQ (reference sequence). V lost 3 bases to trimming and J lost 3 bases; unmatched junction nucleotides: 5. This CDR3 is CASSFEREDYTGELFF. In DNA form, the CDR3 reads TGTGCCAGCAGCTTCGAGCGGGAGGACTACACCGGGGAGCTGTTTTTT. Looking up the rest from reference TRBV13 and TRBJ2-2 gives the full variable domain: AAGVIQSPRHLIKEKRETATLKCYPIPRHDTVYWYQQGPGQDPQFLISFYEKMQSDKGSIPDRFSAQQFSDYHSELNMSSLELGDSALYFCASSFEREDYTGELFFGEGSRLTVL.

This clonotype has ten or more counts. The chain couples TRBV7-9 to TRBJ1-2; 7 nucleotides match TRBD1. This CDR3 has 15 residues. The J segment lost 7 bases and the V segment lost 6 bases, leaving 14 bases of the junction unmatched. Germline assignment: CDR1 SEHNR and CDR2 FQNEAQ (reference sequence). CDR3 amino acids: CASRASTGSIVGYTF. DNA for the CDR3: TGTGCCAGCAGGGCATCGACAGGGTCTATCGTTGGCTACACCTTC.

The sample holds a few counts of this clonotype. J is TRBJ2-5 and V is TRBV19; D perhaps matches TRBD2 (6 bases). Trimming removed 7 bases at V and 3 bases at J, with 21 bases between. Germline V gene sequence: CDR1 LNHDA, CDR2 SQIVND (reference sequence). The CDR3 extends over 16 amino acids. CDR3 DNA: TGTGCCAGTACCCGGTCTCTCGCGGGATCGGAAGAGACCCAGTACTTC. Translating it yields CASTRSLAGSEETQYF.

This clonotype was seen at least ten times. V and J are TRBV24-1 and TRBJ1-2, with 7 bases matching TRBD1. The CDR3 runs to 14 residues. Germline V lookup: CDR1 KGHDR, CDR2 SFDVKD. J lost 8 bases, V lost 2 bases, and 7 bases had no gene match. The CDR3 sequence is CATSDSSGGDGYTF. CDR3 DNA sequence: TGTGCCACCAGTGATTCCTCAGGGGGAGACGGCTACACCTTC.

On this clonotype: This clone may be a read error of a much larger clone one base away. V and J are TRBV2 and TRBJ1-1, with 9 nucleotides matching TRBD1. V gave up 5 bases and J gave up 4 bases; unmatched junction bases: 11. CDR3 size: 16 residues. Germline CDR1 and CDR2: SNHLY and FYNNEI. The CDR3 is CASSKTGGPRSTEAFF. The DNA for the CDR3 is TGTGCCAGCAGTAAGACAGGGGGTCCGCGGAGCACTGAAGCTTTCTTT.